The clone carrying this T cell receptor (beta chain) has more than one count but fewer than ten. What it binds is unknown. These data belong to a study of cytomegalovirus exposure and HLA in healthy donors. General study findings and limits: Cytomegalovirus association was assigned to around 150 TCR beta chains.

The PCR made use of 60 Vbeta and 13 Jbeta primers. Repertoires were generated with immunoSEQ multiplex PCR, while TCRdb's copy carries only in-frame clones and drops some. The sample lists roughly 200,000 clones, roughly 79% occurring once. This sequence originates from a young man in good health and CMV-seronegative. Sequenced material: PBMCs.

The CDR3 sequence: CASSIPGEGVEGYTF. As DNA, the CDR3 is TGTGCCAGTAGTATCCCCGGCGAGGGGGTTGAGGGCTACACCTTC. This sequence joins TRBV19 and TRBJ1-2; a possible D gene is TRBD1 (6 bases). The germline V gene has CDR1 LNHDA and CDR2 SQIVND (reference sequence). CDR3 length: 15 residues. V shed 3 bases and J shed 8 bases, with 19 bases lying between them.